The clone carrying this TCR beta chain turned up a few times. Its antigen is undetermined. V was pared by 1 base and J by 4 bases, with 8 bases between. The CDR3 is 14 amino acids. Per the germline V gene, CDR1 is SGHAT and CDR2 is FQNNGV. The data belong to a study of T cell responses to AZD1222 COVID-19 vaccine. Whole-study findings and limits: Increased Spike-specific TCR breadth and depth were observed after two AZD1222 doses. It should be noted that donors were predominantly white British and more often female, and clonal diversity was possibly underestimated.

Clones were read by immunoSEQ multiplex PCR, and TCRdb kept only the in-frame ones, dropping some. The sample lists roughly 100,000 clones, roughly 86% occurring once. The V gene is TRBV11-2, the J gene TRBJ1-3; D is uncertain. The clonotype comes from an adult who received the AZD1222 COVID-19 vaccine. Sequences were derived from peripheral blood, sampled 28 days after the second AZD1222 dose. CDR3 sequence reads: CASSLGVRGNTIYF. DNA for the CDR3: TGTGCCAGCAGCTTAGGTGTCAGAGGAAACACCATATATTTT.